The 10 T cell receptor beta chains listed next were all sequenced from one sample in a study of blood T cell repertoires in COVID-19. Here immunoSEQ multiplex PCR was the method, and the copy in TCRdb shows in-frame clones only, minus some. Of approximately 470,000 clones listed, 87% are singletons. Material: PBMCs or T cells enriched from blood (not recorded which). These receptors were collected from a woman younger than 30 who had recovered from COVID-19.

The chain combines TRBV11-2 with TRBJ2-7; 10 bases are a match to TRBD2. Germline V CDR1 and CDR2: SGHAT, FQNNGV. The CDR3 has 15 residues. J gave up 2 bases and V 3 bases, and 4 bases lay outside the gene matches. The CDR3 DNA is TGTGCCAGCAGCTTTAGCGGGGGGCTCACCTACGAGCAGTACTTC. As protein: CASSFSGGLTYEQYF.

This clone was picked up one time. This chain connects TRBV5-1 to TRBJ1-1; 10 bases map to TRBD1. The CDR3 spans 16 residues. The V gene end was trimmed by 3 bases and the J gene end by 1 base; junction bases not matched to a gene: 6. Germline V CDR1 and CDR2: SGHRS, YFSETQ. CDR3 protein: CASSSGTGAPNTEAFF. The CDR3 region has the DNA TGCGCCAGCAGCTCCGGGACAGGGGCCCCGAACACTGAAGCTTTCTTT.

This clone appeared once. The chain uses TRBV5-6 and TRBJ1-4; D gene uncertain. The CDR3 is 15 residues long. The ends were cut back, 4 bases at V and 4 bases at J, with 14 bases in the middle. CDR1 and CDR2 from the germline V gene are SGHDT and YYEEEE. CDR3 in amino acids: CASSPQGGLNEKLFF. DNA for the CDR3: TGTGCCAGCAGCCCCCAAGGAGGGCTTAATGAAAAACTGTTTTTT.

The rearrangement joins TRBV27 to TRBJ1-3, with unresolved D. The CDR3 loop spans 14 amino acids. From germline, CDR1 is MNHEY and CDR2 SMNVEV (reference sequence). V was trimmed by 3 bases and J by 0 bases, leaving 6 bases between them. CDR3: CASSFRSSGNTIYF. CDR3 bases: TGTGCCAGCAGTTTCCGTAGCTCTGGAAACACCATATATTTT.

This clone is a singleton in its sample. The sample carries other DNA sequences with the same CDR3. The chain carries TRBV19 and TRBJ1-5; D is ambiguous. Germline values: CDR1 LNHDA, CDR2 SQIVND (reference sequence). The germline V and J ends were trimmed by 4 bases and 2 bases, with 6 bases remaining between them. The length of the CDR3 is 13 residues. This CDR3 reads CASSTPGNQPQHF. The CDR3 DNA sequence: TGTGCCAGTAGTACCCCCGGCAATCAGCCCCAGCATTTT.

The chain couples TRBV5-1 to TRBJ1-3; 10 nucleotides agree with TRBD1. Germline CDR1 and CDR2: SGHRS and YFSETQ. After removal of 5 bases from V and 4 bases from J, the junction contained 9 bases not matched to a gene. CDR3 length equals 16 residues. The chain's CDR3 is CASRRNPGQGGNTIYF. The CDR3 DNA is TGCGCCAGCAGACGGAACCCGGGACAGGGGGGAAACACCATATATTTT. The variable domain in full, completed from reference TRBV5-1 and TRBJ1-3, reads KAGVTQTPRYLIKTRGQQVTLSCSPISGHRSVSWYQQTPGQGLQFLFEYFSETQRNKGNFPGRFSGRQFSNSRSEMNVSTLELGDSALYLCASRRNPGQGGNTIYFGEGSWLTVV.

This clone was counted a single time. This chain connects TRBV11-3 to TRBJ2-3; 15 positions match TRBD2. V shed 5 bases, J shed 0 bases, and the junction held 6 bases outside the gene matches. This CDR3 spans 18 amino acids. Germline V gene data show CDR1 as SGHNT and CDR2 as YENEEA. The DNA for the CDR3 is TGTGCCAGCAGCCCGGGACTAGCGGGGGGATATAGCACAGATACGCAGTATTTT. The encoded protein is CASSPGLAGGYSTDTQYF.

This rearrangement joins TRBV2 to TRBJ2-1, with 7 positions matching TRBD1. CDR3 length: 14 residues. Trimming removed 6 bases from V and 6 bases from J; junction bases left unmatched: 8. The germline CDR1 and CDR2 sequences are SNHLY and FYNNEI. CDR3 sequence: CASSLGQTSNEQFF. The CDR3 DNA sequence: TGTGCCAGCAGCCTGGGACAGACTTCCAATGAGCAGTTCTTC. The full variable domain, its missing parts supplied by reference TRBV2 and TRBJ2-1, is EPEVTQTPSHQVTQMGQEVILRCVPISNHLYFYWYRQILGQKVEFLVSFYNNEISEKSEIFDDQFSVERPDGSNFTLKIRSTKLEDSAMYFCASSLGQTSNEQFFGPGTRLTVL.

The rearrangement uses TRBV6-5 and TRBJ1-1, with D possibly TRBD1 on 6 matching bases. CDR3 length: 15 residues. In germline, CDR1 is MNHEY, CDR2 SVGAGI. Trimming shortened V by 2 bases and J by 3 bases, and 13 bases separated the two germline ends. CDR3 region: CASSYGRGDYTEAFF. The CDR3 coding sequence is TGTGCCAGCAGTTACGGGAGGGGGGACTACACTGAAGCTTTCTTT.

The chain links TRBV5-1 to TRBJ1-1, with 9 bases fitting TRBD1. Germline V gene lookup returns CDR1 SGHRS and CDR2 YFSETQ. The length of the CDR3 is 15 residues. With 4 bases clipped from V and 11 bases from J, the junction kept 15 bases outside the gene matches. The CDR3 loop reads CASSQDRGLAREAFF. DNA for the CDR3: TGCGCCAGCAGCCAGGACAGGGGTTTGGCTCGAGAGGCTTTCTTT.